These 2 T cell receptor beta chains were sequenced from one sample in a study of T-cell memory formation after mild COVID-19. TCRdb passed the 5' RACE reads through MiXCR, listing each CDR3 protein once. The profile shows 500,000 to 600,000 distinct CDR3 sequences, about a sixth of them singletons. The specimen was PBMCs or a T cell subset sorted from them (not recorded which). These receptors all stem from an adult woman who had mild COVID-19 (a few samples of this study predate the infection). Cell type and time point are not known.

This clonotype was observed a few times. The chain has TRBV15 and TRBJ1-5, with D perhaps matching TRBD1 (5 bases). The CDR3 is made up of 13 amino acids. CDR1 and CDR2 (germline): LNHNV, YYDKDF (reference sequence). Trimming took off 3 bases at V and 2 bases at J, with 5 bases between the two ends. CDR3 region: CATSRTGNQPQHF. CDR3 DNA sequence: TGTGCCACCAGCAGGACAGGCAATCAGCCCCAGCATTTT.

The sample holds a few counts of this clonotype. The chain uses TRBV29-1 and TRBJ2-7, with 7 positions matching TRBD2. Germline CDR1 and CDR2: SQVTM and ANQGSEA. The CDR3 consists of 15 residues. Trimming cost V 6 bases and J 0 bases; bases outside gene matches: 11. CDR3 coding DNA: TGCAGCGTCACCGCCGGGCTAGCGGCCTCCTACGAGCAGTACTTC. This translates into CSVTAGLAASYEQYF.